This paragraph covers one TCR beta chain sequence. Its antigen remains unknown. All donors were healthy, and all were Caucasian. V was cut by 7 bases and J by 8 bases, with 20 bases left in between. This CDR3 comprises 13 residues. Germline CDR1 and CDR2: SQVTM and ANQGSEA. The data were obtained in a study of identical twins. TCRdb reanalysed the 5' RACE reads using MiXCR and keeps one entry per CDR3 protein. Of around 280,000 distinct CDR3 sequences listed, approximately 8.5% are singletons. Findings of the study overall: The authors noted that invariant MAIT and iNKT cells could partly confound zero-insertion analyses.

These same records also appear under a second study, on yellow fever vaccine responses in identical twins.

This TCR derives from a woman aged 18-29 years in good health. The source material was memory (CD45RO+) T cells sorted from blood. The rearrangement joins TRBV29-1 to TRBJ1-2; a weak D match, TRBD1 (6 bases). As DNA, the CDR3 is TGCAGCGCTGGAGGACAGACTCATTCGGGCTACACCTTC. Translated, it gives CSAGGQTHSGYTF.